The next 20 T cell receptor beta chains were all read from a single sample in a study of T-cell reconstitution after alpha-beta-depleted transplantation in children. Unique molecular identifiers were used to barcode this TCRbeta library. TCRdb processed the PCR reads anew with MiXCR; each CDR3 protein has one entry. The data show some 550,000 distinct CDR3 sequences, approximately 16% seen once. Sample: PBMCs from the stem cell graft donor, taken from the stem cell graft. All receptors derive from a human donor who donated a stem cell graft to a child with acute lymphoblastic leukemia.

The genes are TRBV20-1 and TRBJ1-2; TRBD1 matches at 7 bases. The CDR3 is made up of 15 amino acids. Per germline, CDR1 DFQATT and CDR2 SNEGSKA (reference sequence). Trimming took 0 bases from V and 0 from J; bases not matched to a gene: 4. The CDR3 reads CSARERDRANYGYTF. In DNA, the CDR3 is TGCAGTGCTAGAGAGAGGGACAGAGCTAACTATGGCTACACCTTC.

The CDR3, as DNA: TGTGCCAGCAGTTTAGGGGCCTCGAACACTGAAGCTTTCTTT. Translation gives CASSLGASNTEAFF. This chain uses TRBV12-3 or TRBV12-4 with TRBJ1-1; D gene ambiguous. Between the trimmed V and J ends, which lost 1 base and 1 base, there was a span of 7 bases. CDR3 length equals 14 residues.

The table lists this clonotype with a few counts. The rearrangement uses TRBV7-9 and TRBJ2-7, with TRBD2 matching 7 bases. The junction had 8 bases not matched to a gene; V was cut back by 1 base and J by 5 bases. Germline lookup yields CDR1 SEHNR and CDR2 FQNEAQ (reference sequence). The length of the CDR3 is 15 residues. The CDR3 nucleotides read TGTGCCAGCAGCTTAGTAAGCGGGACCTTAAACGAGCAGTACTTC. Amino acids: CASSLVSGTLNEQYF.

This clonotype was counted between two and nine times. The genes are TRBV29-1 and TRBJ1-1; no clear D. From germline, CDR1 is SQVTM and CDR2 ANQGSEA. Trimming stripped 7 bases from V and 1 base from J, with 10 bases between. This CDR3 comprises 12 residues. CDR3 nucleotide sequence: TGCAGCGCCCTAGGGTCGAACACTGAAGCTTTCTTT. Encoded protein: CSALGSNTEAFF.

This clonotype occurred a few times. V usage is TRBV12-3 or TRBV12-4 and J usage is TRBJ1-2; 8 nucleotides match TRBD1. CDR3 length equals 14 residues. Trimming removed 5 bases from V and 4 bases from J; junction bases left unmatched: 6. DNA for the CDR3: TGTGCCAGCAGTAAAAGAGGACAGGGCTATGGCTACACCTTC. Encoded protein: CASSKRGQGYGYTF.

This chain joins TRBV15 and TRBJ2-3, with a weak D call TRBD2 (5 bases). V lost 0 bases and J 1 base, leaving 11 bases between the germline ends. Germline V lookup: CDR1 LNHNV, CDR2 YYDKDF (reference sequence). The CDR3 loop spans 16 amino acids. This chain's CDR3 is CATSREIGLRTDTQYF. CDR3 sequence (DNA): TGTGCCACCAGCAGAGAAATCGGACTCCGCACAGATACGCAGTATTTT.

This clonotype has a handful of counts. The rearrangement uses TRBV5-1 and TRBJ2-7, with unresolved D. Germline-derived CDR1 and CDR2 are SGHRS and YFSETQ. The CDR3 spans 13 residues. The V end was cut by 1 base, the J end by 3 bases, with 8 bases between. In nucleotides, the CDR3 is TGCGCCAGCAGCTTGACACCGGTCTACGAGCAGTACTTC. It codes for CASSLTPVYEQYF.

The V call is TRBV7-6, the J call TRBJ1-1; tentatively, D is TRBD1 (6 bases). CDR1 is SGHVS, CDR2 FNYEAQ, per germline. There are 16 residues in the CDR3. V was clipped by 2 bases and J by 0 bases, with 13 bases between them. The CDR3 bases are TGTGCCAGCAGCTTATCAGGGGAGGATATGAACACTGAAGCTTTCTTT. Its protein is CASSLSGEDMNTEAFF.

The rearrangement joins TRBV7-6 to TRBJ2-3; 10 nucleotides agree with TRBD2. The ends lost 5 bases at V and 2 bases at J; junction bases unmatched: 19. The CDR3 consists of 20 residues. Germline assignment: CDR1 SGHVS and CDR2 FNYEAQ. CDR3 region: CASSKPGLASSENPTDTQYF. For the CDR3, the DNA is TGTGCCAGCAGCAAACCGGGACTAGCGAGTTCCGAAAACCCCACAGATACGCAGTATTTT.

Of note for this clonotype: Sequence at one end of the junction differs from germline and may be a read error. This chain links TRBV12-3 or TRBV12-4 with TRBJ2-1, with 9 nucleotides matching TRBD2. The CDR3 loop spans 11 amino acids. The CDR3 DNA reads as TGTGCCAGCAGTCCCGGGACTAGCTTTCTCTTC. Translation gives CASSPGTSFLF.

This chain connects TRBV20-1 to TRBJ2-7; D possibly corresponds to TRBD2 (5 bases). The CDR3 length is 14 residues. Germline V CDR1 and CDR2: DFQATT, SNEGSKA (reference sequence). V gave up 6 bases and J gave up 2 bases, with 17 bases separating them. The CDR3 here is CSASASLGTYEQYF. The CDR3, as DNA: TGCAGTGCCTCGGCGTCACTAGGCACCTACGAGCAGTACTTC.

This clonotype has a handful of counts. V gene TRBV27 combines with J gene TRBJ1-2; tentative D call: TRBD1 (5 bases). The V end was cut by 5 bases, the J end by 4 bases, with 14 bases between. The CDR3 runs to 14 residues. CDR1 MNHEY and CDR2 SMNVEV come from the germline V gene (reference sequence). CDR3 protein: CASSPSRGPYGYTF. The DNA of the CDR3 is TGTGCCAGCAGTCCCTCGAGGGGACCCTATGGCTACACCTTC.

This clonotype occurred a few times. V usage is TRBV6-1 and J usage is TRBJ2-7, with 12 bases fitting TRBD2. Germline CDR1 MNHNS, CDR2 SASEGT. The CDR3 spans 15 residues. J was trimmed by 1 base and V by 7 bases; bases with no gene match: 5. CDR3 nucleotides: TGTGCCAGCACCCTAGCGGGAGGGATTTCCTACGAGCAGTACTTC. This translates into CASTLAGGISYEQYF.

The CDR3 protein is CSSAGGGNTEAFF. The CDR3 nucleotides are TGCAGCTCCGCAGGTGGTGGTAACACTGAAGCTTTCTTT. The chain links TRBV29-1 to TRBJ1-1; D ambiguous. Germline V gene lookup returns CDR1 SQVTM and CDR2 ANQGSEA. The CDR3 is made up of 13 amino acids. Trimming stripped 8 bases from V and 2 bases from J, with 15 bases between.

V usage is TRBV12-3 or TRBV12-4 and J usage is TRBJ2-7; 8 bases agree with TRBD1. The CDR3 spans 14 residues. With V trimmed by 6 bases and J by 0 bases, 4 bases remained unmatched. The CDR3, as DNA: TGTGCCAGCAGGGAGGGACAGGCCTCCTACGAGCAGTACTTC. It yields the protein CASREGQASYEQYF.

This clonotype was observed a handful of times. The J gene is TRBJ2-7, the V gene TRBV7-6; 8 bases align to TRBD1. The CDR3 runs to 16 residues. The germline CDR1 and CDR2 sequences are SGHVS and FNYEAQ. Trimming cost V 5 bases and J 1 base; bases outside gene matches: 10. CDR3 region: CASSGRQGSLSYEQYF. The DNA of the CDR3 is TGTGCCAGCAGCGGGAGACAGGGGTCCCTATCCTACGAGCAGTACTTC.

The CDR3 region is CASSVGSGSGYEQYF. CDR3 DNA: TGTGCCAGCAGCGTTGGTAGCGGGAGTGGATACGAGCAGTACTTC. The chain couples TRBV9 to TRBJ2-7, with 9 bases lining up with TRBD2. Germline V lookup: CDR1 SGDLS, CDR2 YYNGEE. The V segment lost 2 bases and the J segment 4 bases; nucleotides outside the gene matches: 7. The CDR3 loop spans 15 amino acids.

There are a few counts of this clonotype. The chain uses TRBV6-2 or TRBV6-3 and TRBJ2-1; TRBD2 agrees at 9 bases. J gave up 8 bases and V 4 bases, and 6 bases lay outside the gene matches. The V gene's germline CDR1 is MNHEY and CDR2 SVGEGT. The CDR3 loop spans 14 amino acids. In DNA form, the CDR3 reads TGTGCCAGCAGTTCTGGACTAGCGCCCGATGAGCAGTTCTTC. It specifies CASSSGLAPDEQFF.

This clonotype was observed a few times. V is TRBV20-1 and J is TRBJ2-1; TRBD2 is a possible D gene (5 bases). The CDR3 is 15 residues long. The V and J ends lost 0 bases and 3 bases respectively, with 12 bases between them. The V gene's germline CDR1 is DFQATT and CDR2 SNEGSKA (reference sequence). In DNA form, the CDR3 reads TGCAGTGCTAGAGATCTGTGGGAGAACTACAATGAGCAGTTCTTC. Translated, it gives CSARDLWENYNEQFF.

V and J are TRBV6-5 and TRBJ2-1; D unclear. CDR3 length equals 14 residues. Germline CDR1 is MNHEY and CDR2 is SVGAGI. V shed 5 bases and J shed 6 bases, with 14 bases lying between them. The CDR3 DNA sequence: TGTGCCAGCAGTCCACTCGACAAGGGCAATGAGCAGTTCTTC. Translated, it gives CASSPLDKGNEQFF.